A single sample gave rise to the 30 T cell receptor beta chains below, sequenced in a study of CD8+ T cells in alopecia areata. Sorting used CD4, CD8alpha, NKG2D, NKG2ACE and other markers on pooled cutaneous lymph node cells. cDNA reverse transcribed from extracted RNA served as the sequencing template. Using immunoSEQ multiplex PCR, the repertoire was profiled, and TCRdb retains in-frame clones only, with some absent. The record shows around 300,000 clones for this sample, with no singletons present. Sequenced sample: CD4+ T cells sorted from a lymph node. The receptors originated from a C3H/HeJ mouse with alopecia areata. MHC haplotype: H2-k.

There are many counts of this clone. The gene names given are mouse names. Read sequence stops 4 residues before the CDR3 end, and the germline J gene provides the missing end. The chain combines TRBV29 with TRBJ2-3, with D tentatively TRBD1 (5 bases). CDR3 length: 14 amino acids. Per germline, CDR1 MSHET and CDR2 SYDVDS. Trimming pared 7 bases from V and 0 bases from J, leaving 11 bases between. Partial CDR3 DNA: TGTGCTAGCACCAGACAGACTAGTGCAGAA. Its protein is CASTRQTSAE. The full-length CDR3 reads as CASTRQTSAETLYF.

Only a few counts were recorded for this clone. Gene names are the mouse ones. This CDR3 reads CASSIGTGVYTEQFF. CDR3 DNA, as far as it was read: TGTGCCAGCAGTATCGGGACAGGGGTGTATACT. V gene TRBV19 combines with J gene TRBJ2-1; 10 bases map to TRBD1. The CDR3 is cut off 4 residues early in the read; its end comes from the germline J gene. The CDR3 covers 15 residues. In germline, CDR1 is FNHDT, CDR2 SITEND (reference sequence).

Comments on this clone: Genes here carry mouse names. The read finishes 4 residues shy of the CDR3 end, and the germline J gene is used to complete it. V gene TRBV19 combines with J gene TRBJ2-7; the match to TRBD2 covers 11 bases. The germline CDR1 and CDR2 sequences are FNHDT and SITEND (reference sequence). The CDR3 is made up of 15 amino acids. This CDR3 reads CASTSRDWGNYEQYF. Incomplete CDR3 DNA: TGTGCCAGCACCTCCCGGGACTGGGGGAATTAT.

About this clone itself: The gene names given are mouse names. The CDR3 end lies 4 residues beyond the end of the read and is filled in from the germline J gene. The chain has TRBV13-1 and TRBJ2-1, with D possibly TRBD1 on 6 matching bases. The germline V gene has CDR1 NSHNY and CDR2 SYGAGN. V lost 0 bases and J 0 bases, leaving 10 bases between the germline ends. The CDR3 length is 16 residues. The sequenced part of the CDR3 DNA is TGTGCCAGCAGTGATGCAGGGACATATAACTATGCT. This encodes CASSDAGTYNYA. In full, the CDR3 is CASSDAGTYNYAEQFF.

On this clone itself: Gene names are the mouse ones. The read ends 4 residues shy of where the CDR3 ends; the end is completed using the germline J gene. This chain uses TRBV5 with TRBJ2-2; 10 positions agree with TRBD2. V trimming: 4 bases; J trimming: 1 base; junction bases outside the gene matches: 6. CDR1 LGHNA and CDR2 YNLKQL come from the germline V gene (reference sequence). The CDR3 is 17 amino acids. The part of the CDR3 DNA that was read is TGTGCCAGCAGCCCCGCGGGACTGGGGAAAAACACCGGG. The encoded protein is CASSPAGLGKNTG. The CDR3 reads in full as CASSPAGLGKNTGQLYF.

About this clone: Gene names are the mouse ones. The CDR3 spells CASGEPGLGSNTGQLYF. CDR3 DNA, as far as it was read: TGTGCCAGCGGTGAACCGGGACTGGGGTCAAACACCGGG. The chain links TRBV13-2 to TRBJ2-2; 10 bases are a match to TRBD2. The read ends 4 residues early relative to the CDR3; the germline J gene fills the gap. Germline CDR1 reads NNHNN; CDR2 reads SYGAGS (reference sequence). The CDR3 runs 17 residues. Unmatched junction bases numbered 4, after V lost 2 bases and J lost 0 bases.

This clone occurred a few times. These gene names are mouse names. The missing CDR3 end, 4 residues past where the read stops, is filled in from the germline J gene. Other DNA sequences in the sample encode the same CDR3. This rearrangement joins TRBV1 to TRBJ2-4, with 7 bases lining up with TRBD1. Trimming took 4 bases from V and 3 from J; bases not matched to a gene: 1. The CDR3 sequence is 13 residues long. Germline loops: CDR1 NSQYPW, CDR2 LRSPGD (reference sequence). The CDR3 bases that were read are TGCACCTGCAGTGGACAGGGACAAAAC. This codes for CTCSGQGQN. The whole CDR3 protein reads CTCSGQGQNTLYF.

As concerns this clone: Mouse names are used for the genes. The missing CDR3 end, 3 residues past where the read stops, is filled in from the germline J gene. Distinct nucleotide sequences in the sample also encode this CDR3. The chain couples TRBV13-1 to TRBJ1-6, with 7 positions matching TRBD1. TRBJ1-6 is an ORF, with its function uncertain. CDR3 size: 15 residues. The J segment lost 7 bases and the V segment lost 1 base, leaving 5 bases of the junction unmatched. The germline V gene has CDR1 NSHNY and CDR2 SYGAGN. The part of the CDR3 DNA that was read is TGTGCCAGCAGTGATAGGGACAGAGGGAATTCGCCC. Its protein is CASSDRDRGNSP. The CDR3 as a whole reads CASSDRDRGNSPLYF.

As for this clone: Gene names and germline match the mouse. The read ends 4 residues before the CDR3 terminus; that terminus is restored from the germline J gene. This chain connects TRBV13-1 to TRBJ2-3; a weak D match, TRBD2 (6 bases). From germline, CDR1 is NSHNY and CDR2 SYGAGN. The CDR3 is 14 amino acids. Trimming took 5 bases from V and 0 from J, leaving 10 bases between them. The CDR3 loop is CASRVGTSAETLYF. The part of the CDR3 DNA that was read is TGTGCCAGCAGGGTGGGGACTAGTGCAGAA.

This clone was detected a few times. This sequence may be a read error, since a much larger clone differs from it by one base. Each gene name is a mouse one. The CDR3 end falls 4 residues outside the read, so it is completed with the germline J gene. Other DNA sequences in this specimen translate into the identical CDR3. The rearrangement uses TRBV19 and TRBJ1-1; TRBD1 is a possible D gene (6 bases). The germline gives CDR1 FNHDT, CDR2 SITEND (reference sequence). The CDR3 has 13 residues. V lost 5 bases, J lost 1 base, and 9 bases lay in between. CDR3 sequence: CASSLGQNTEVFF. CDR3 DNA, as far as it was read: TGTGCCAGCAGCCTGGGACAAAACACA.

Regarding this clone: Genes and germline come from the mouse. The read comes to an end 4 residues before the CDR3 does, leaving the germline J gene to fill in the end. Other DNA sequences in this sample translate to the same CDR3. The rearrangement uses TRBV19 and TRBJ1-2; no reliable D call. V lost 1 base and J 1 base, leaving 5 bases between the germline ends. CDR1 FNHDT and CDR2 SITEND come from the germline V gene (reference sequence). This CDR3 comprises 13 residues. The CDR3 region is CASSIRQNSDYTF. CDR3 bases read: TGTGCCAGCAGTATACGACAAAACTCC.

This clone was counted between two and nine times. Genes and germline come from the mouse. The CDR3 bases that were read are TGTGCCAGCAGTTGGACTGGGGGGGTCCAAGAC. Its protein product is CASSWTGGVQD. The CDR3 as a whole reads CASSWTGGVQDTQYF. J is TRBJ2-5 and V is TRBV19; TRBD2 aligns across 12 bases. The read ends 4 residues shy of where the CDR3 ends; the end is completed using the germline J gene. CDR1 FNHDT and CDR2 SITEND come from the germline V gene (reference sequence). Trimming at V came to 4 bases and at J to 2 bases, leaving 2 bases not matched to a gene. The CDR3 is 15 residues long.

This clone has more than one count but fewer than ten. The gene symbols are mouse symbols. The CDR3 goes on 4 residues after the read ends, and that part is filled in from the germline J gene. The V call is TRBV14, the J call TRBJ2-7, with D perhaps TRBD1 (6 bases). Germline V gives CDR1 SGHDT, CDR2 FRDEAV. The CDR3 covers 13 residues. Trimming took off 4 bases at V and 2 bases at J, with 10 bases between the two ends. The DNA read from the CDR3 is TGTGCCAGCAGTCTCGGGACAACCTAT. Translated: CASSLGTTY. The full-length CDR3 reads as CASSLGTTYEQYF.

On this clone itself: Germline and genes here are mouse. The CDR3 end falls 4 residues outside the read, so it is completed with the germline J gene. The same CDR3 arises from other DNA sequences in this sample as well. The V gene is TRBV17, the J gene TRBJ2-5; maybe TRBD1 (5 bases). This CDR3 spans 13 amino acids. Per the germline V gene, CDR1 is MNHDT and CDR2 is YYDKIL. CDR3 bases read: TGTGCTAGCAGTAGACAGGGCAGAGAC. The encoded protein is CASSRQGRD. The CDR3 reads in full as CASSRQGRDTQYF.

This clone occurred a few times. Possible read error: a much larger clone is one base away. Genes and germline come from the mouse. The CDR3 is cut off 4 residues early in the read; its end comes from the germline J gene. This chain connects TRBV13-3 to TRBJ2-3, with D perhaps TRBD1 (6 bases). Germline V lookup: CDR1 NNHDY, CDR2 SYVADS. Trimming stripped 3 bases from V and 0 bases from J, with 8 bases between. The CDR3 has 14 amino acids. CDR3 sequence reads: CASSGQASAETLYF. CDR3 DNA (partial): TGTGCCAGCAGTGGACAGGCTAGTGCAGAA.

This clone appeared a few times. Gene and germline names: mouse. The read terminates 4 residues before the CDR3 end, so the remaining end is supplied by the germline J gene. The chain recombines TRBV31 with TRBJ2-7, with TRBD2 as a possible D gene (5 bases). The CDR3 contains 13 residues. Looked up from germline, CDR1 is GKSSPN and CDR2 is SITVG. V was trimmed by 2 bases and J by 0 bases, leaving 8 bases between them. The CDR3 sequence: CAWSSGSSYEQYF. Partial CDR3 DNA: TGTGCCTGGAGTTCTGGGTCCTCCTAT.

This clone was seen a handful of times. Mouse germline and gene names are used. Read data end 4 residues before the CDR3 end; the end is taken from the germline J gene. In the same sample, other DNA sequences code for this CDR3. The genes are TRBV17 and TRBJ2-7, with 11 bases lining up with TRBD2. The V gene end was trimmed by 3 bases and the J gene end by 3 bases; junction bases not matched to a gene: 1. CDR3 length: 14 residues. Germline V gene data show CDR1 as MNHDT and CDR2 as YYDKIL. The DNA read from the CDR3 is TGTGCTAGCAGTAGGGGGACTGGGGGCTAT. Translation gives CASSRGTGGY. The entire CDR3 is CASSRGTGGYEQYF.

This clone was observed a few times. Germline and genes here are mouse. The read gets to within 4 residues of the CDR3 end, and the germline J gene fills in the rest. The chain employs TRBV5 and TRBJ2-2; 7 positions agree with TRBD1. J gave up 4 bases and V 4 bases, and 3 bases lay outside the gene matches. Germline CDR1 and CDR2: LGHNA and YNLKQL (reference sequence). This CDR3 has 14 amino acids. The DNA read from the CDR3 is TGTGCCAGCAGCCTAACAGGGGCCACCGGG. This gives the protein CASSLTGATG. The complete CDR3 reads CASSLTGATGQLYF.

This clone was seen ten or more times. The listed genes are named as in mouse. The read ends 3 residues shy of where the CDR3 ends; the end is completed using the germline J gene. The chain carries TRBV17 and TRBJ1-6; the D gene is possibly TRBD1 (6 bases). TRBJ1-6 is recorded as an ORF, its role being uncertain. V was clipped by 3 bases and J by 5 bases, with 11 bases between them. Germline CDR1 MNHDT, CDR2 YYDKIL. The CDR3 length is 15 residues. The CDR3 loop is CASSSQQGNNSPLYF. The sequenced part of the CDR3 DNA is TGTGCTAGCAGTAGCCAGCAGGGGAATAATTCGCCC.

About this clone: Gene names are mouse gene names. The read gets to within 4 residues of the CDR3 end, and the germline J gene fills in the rest. This chain connects TRBV13-2 to TRBJ2-2; TRBD2 aligns across 8 bases. The V gene end was trimmed by 3 bases and the J gene end by 4 bases; junction bases not matched to a gene: 5. This CDR3 comprises 15 residues. From germline, CDR1 is NNHNN and CDR2 SYGAGS (reference sequence). The sequenced CDR3 bases are TGTGCCAGCGGTGGAGGGGGGGCTGGCACCGGG. Protein product: CASGGGGAGTG. The whole CDR3 sequence is CASGGGGAGTGQLYF.

Comment on this clone: Gene names follow the mouse nomenclature. The read comes to an end 4 residues before the CDR3 does, leaving the germline J gene to fill in the end. V is TRBV31 and J is TRBJ2-4; D unclear. The length of the CDR3 is 14 residues. Germline CDR1 GKSSPN, CDR2 SITVG. Trimming stripped 0 bases from V and 0 bases from J, with 7 bases between. CDR3 region: CAWSLWRSQNTLYF. CDR3 bases read: TGTGCCTGGAGTCTCTGGAGAAGTCAAAAC.

As regards this clone: Gene names follow the mouse nomenclature. The CDR3 end lies 4 residues beyond the end of the read and is filled in from the germline J gene. The chain employs TRBV19 and TRBJ2-2; no clear D. The germline gives CDR1 FNHDT, CDR2 SITEND (reference sequence). The CDR3 is 13 residues long. Trimming took off 6 bases at V and 0 bases at J, with 6 bases between the two ends. The CDR3 is CASTHTNTGQLYF. CDR3 bases read: TGTGCCAGCACCCACACAAACACCGGG. Drawing the rest from reference TRBV19 and TRBJ2-2, the complete variable domain is GGIITQTPKFLIGQEGQKLTLKCQQNFNHDTMYWYRQDSGKGLRLIYYSITENDLQKGDLSEGYDASREKKSSFSLTVTSAQKNEMAVFLCASTHTNTGQLYFGEGSKLTVL.

For this clone: Here the gene names and germline are mouse. Coverage ceases 4 residues before the CDR3 finishes, and the germline J gene fills in the end. This sample includes further DNA sequences coding for the same CDR3. V gene TRBV13-1 combines with J gene TRBJ2-4; no firm D call. The length of the CDR3 is 13 residues. CDR1 and CDR2 from the germline V gene are NSHNY and SYGAGN. The CDR3 region is CASSDASVNTLYF. CDR3 bases read: TGTGCCAGCAGTGATGCATCTGTAAAC.

Concerning this clone: Gene names are mouse gene names. The sequenced fragment ends 4 residues before the CDR3 boundary, so the rest is inferred from the germline J gene. V usage is TRBV19 and J usage is TRBJ1-1; TRBD1 aligns across 7 bases. Germline V CDR1 and CDR2: FNHDT, SITEND (reference sequence). Trimming took 0 bases from V and 0 from J; bases not matched to a gene: 2. This CDR3 spans 15 amino acids. CDR3 DNA (partial): TGTGCCAGCAGTATAGCGGGACAGTCAAACACA. Its translation is CASSIAGQSNT. The CDR3 as a whole reads CASSIAGQSNTEVFF.

A note on this clone: The gene names here belong to mouse. The read finishes 4 residues shy of the CDR3 end, and the germline J gene is used to complete it. This CDR3 is also generated by other DNA sequences in the sample. The rearrangement uses TRBV19 and TRBJ2-2; possibly TRBD1 for D (6 bases). This CDR3 has 15 amino acids. Germline V gene data show CDR1 as FNHDT and CDR2 as SITEND (reference sequence). Between the trimmed V and J ends, which lost 4 bases and 0 bases, there was a span of 10 bases. CDR3 amino acids: CASSSGQTNTGQLYF. The CDR3 DNA, read in part, is TGTGCCAGCAGTTCCGGACAGACAAACACCGGG.

On this clone: Any gene name here is a mouse gene name. From the germline J gene comes the end of the CDR3, since the read stops 4 residues before it. The gene calls are TRBV13-3 and TRBJ1-2; 7 nucleotides line up with TRBD1. Trimming at V came to 5 bases and at J to 3 bases, leaving 4 bases not matched to a gene. The CDR3 length is 13 residues. Germline CDR1 is NNHDY and CDR2 is SYVADS. Incomplete CDR3 DNA: TGTGCCAGCAGGCAGGGGGGATACTCC. Its translation is CASRQGGYS. The full CDR3 is CASRQGGYSDYTF.

Turning to this clone: Gene names and germline refer to mouse. The read ends 4 residues shy of where the CDR3 ends; the end is completed using the germline J gene. The rearrangement links TRBV5 to TRBJ2-5, with 12 bases aligning to TRBD2. Germline CDR1 LGHNA, CDR2 YNLKQL (reference sequence). The length of the CDR3 is 16 residues. Trimming cost V 3 bases and J 1 base; bases outside gene matches: 2. CDR3 bases read: TGTGCCAGCAGCCAGTGGACTGGGGGGGACCAAGAC. Encoded protein: CASSQWTGGDQD. The CDR3 in its entirety is CASSQWTGGDQDTQYF.

This clone showed up just a few times. A read error may be the cause here, since a much bigger clone is one base away. Genes here carry mouse names. The missing CDR3 end, 4 residues past where the read stops, is filled in from the germline J gene. This chain joins TRBV2 and TRBJ2-2; no definite D call. Germline V lookup: CDR1 LGHNA, CDR2 YSYQKL. The ends were cut back, 5 bases at V and 1 base at J, with 2 bases in the middle. The CDR3 loop spans 12 amino acids. The DNA read from the CDR3 is TGTGCCAGCAGCAGAAACACCGGG. This translates into CASSRNTG. The CDR3 reads in full as CASSRNTGQLYF.

As for this clone: Mouse germline and gene names are used. CDR3 in amino acids: CASGDAGRVYEQYF. The CDR3 DNA, read in part, is TGTGCCAGCGGTGATGCGGGCAGGGTCTAT. The chain is built from TRBV13-2 and TRBJ2-7; maybe TRBD1 (5 bases). The read terminates 4 residues before the CDR3 end, so the remaining end is supplied by the germline J gene. This CDR3 has 14 residues. V was pared by 0 bases and J by 3 bases, with 10 bases between. The germline gives CDR1 NNHNN, CDR2 SYGAGS (reference sequence).

The sample holds a few counts of this clone. The gene symbols are mouse symbols. The CDR3 reads CASSIRDSNTEVFF. The sequenced part of the CDR3 DNA is TGTGCCAGCAGCATCCGGGACAGCAACACA. V and J are TRBV19 and TRBJ1-1; TRBD1 aligns across 7 bases. The CDR3 extends 4 residues past the end of the read, so its final part is completed from the germline J gene. The germline CDR1 and CDR2 sequences are FNHDT and SITEND (reference sequence). The CDR3 covers 14 residues. The J segment lost 2 bases and the V segment lost 5 bases, leaving 6 bases of the junction unmatched.